The 27 T cell receptor beta chains given below trace back to one sample, sequenced in a study of HIV-infected patients and healthy controls. TCRdb fed the 5' RACE reads into MiXCR, producing one record per CDR3 protein. Of under 70,000 distinct CDR3 sequences in the sample, about 19% were seen once. The sample was CD4+ T cells from blood. These receptors originate from a human donor in good health.

The genes are TRBV9 and TRBJ1-1; tentative D call: TRBD1 (5 bases). The germline V gene has CDR1 SGDLS and CDR2 YYNGEE. The V gene lost 0 bases and the J gene lost 5 bases, with 8 bases spanning the gap. The CDR3 contains 13 residues. The CDR3 protein is CASSVGGETEAFF. CDR3 bases: TGTGCCAGCAGCGTAGGAGGGGAGACTGAAGCTTTCTTT. The variable domain in full, completed from reference TRBV9 and TRBJ1-1, reads DSGVTQTPKHLITATGQRVTLRCSPRSGDLSVYWYQQSLDQGLQFLIQYYNGEERAKGNILERFSAQQFPDLHSELNLSSLELGDSALYFCASSVGGETEAFFGQGTRLTVV.

The chain carries TRBV20-1 and TRBJ1-1, with D tentatively TRBD1 (6 bases). Germline loops: CDR1 DFQATT, CDR2 SNEGSKA (reference sequence). The CDR3 sequence is 14 residues long. V gave up 3 bases and J gave up 4 bases, with 15 bases separating them. The CDR3 is CSARAGQGFTEAFF. The CDR3 region has the DNA TGCAGTGCTAGGGCTGGGCAGGGGTTCACTGAAGCTTTCTTT.

The rearrangement links TRBV6-6 to TRBJ2-5; D remains ambiguous. Germline lookup yields CDR1 MNHNY and CDR2 SVGAGI (reference sequence). This CDR3 has 13 residues. Trimming stripped 2 bases from V and 1 base from J, with 5 bases between. The CDR3 spells CASSYGCQETQYF. CDR3 DNA sequence: TGTGCCAGCAGTTACGGCTGCCAAGAGACCCAGTACTTC.

This clonotype was found many times. The V call is TRBV29-1, the J call TRBJ1-5; D may be TRBD1 (6 bases). Germline V gene data show CDR1 as SQVTM and CDR2 as ANQGSEA. V lost 4 bases to trimming and J lost 5 bases, with 18 bases between them. The CDR3 is 15 amino acids. The CDR3 region is CSVGSSLGGDQPQHF. CDR3 coding DNA: TGCAGCGTTGGAAGTAGCCTCGGGGGCGATCAGCCCCAGCATTTT.

The chain has TRBV7-9 and TRBJ1-2, with D tentatively TRBD1 (5 bases). The CDR3 is 15 amino acids. Germline V gene data show CDR1 as SEHNR and CDR2 as FQNEAQ (reference sequence). The ends were cut back, 5 bases at V and 0 bases at J, with 13 bases in the middle. CDR3 sequence (DNA): TGTGCCAGCAGCGACCGGGACGGTCCTAACTATGGCTACACCTTC. Translated: CASSDRDGPNYGYTF.

This chain joins TRBV24-1 and TRBJ2-7; a weak D match, TRBD1 (6 bases). V lost 10 bases to trimming and J lost 1 base, with 10 bases between them. Germline CDR1 reads KGHDR; CDR2 reads SFDVKD. This CDR3 spans 12 amino acids. CDR3 sequence (DNA): TGTGCCACGGCGGACAGTTCCTACGAGCAGTACTTC. Protein product: CATADSSYEQYF.

In this sample, this clonotype turned up many times. The rearrangement joins TRBV12-3 or TRBV12-4 to TRBJ2-1; D unclear. Trimming left V 5 bases short and J 0 bases short, with 11 bases between. The CDR3 extends over 15 amino acids. The CDR3 DNA sequence: TGTGCCAGCAGTAACCGGACGAACTCCTACAATGAGCAGTTCTTC. It is translated as CASSNRTNSYNEQFF.

This clonotype appeared many times. Written as DNA, the CDR3 is TGTGCCACCAGTGACCCGGGGGCGGTCCAGCATTTT. It translates to CATSDPGAVQHF. The chain joins TRBV24-1 to TRBJ1-5, with TRBD1 as a possible D gene (6 bases). Deletions cut 4 bases from V and 12 bases from J, with 12 bases between. There are 12 residues in the CDR3. Germline CDR1 and CDR2: KGHDR and SFDVKD.

This clonotype was seen repeatedly, ten times or more. This sequence joins TRBV10-3 and TRBJ1-2; D might be TRBD1 (5 bases). The germline gives CDR1 ENHRY, CDR2 SYGVKD. V shed 8 bases and J shed 0 bases, with 16 bases lying between them. This CDR3 has 15 amino acids. The CDR3 nucleotides read TGTGCCATCCGGGGTGGGGGTACTTCTAACTATGGCTACACCTTC. Translated, it gives CAIRGGGTSNYGYTF.

In this sample, this clonotype turned up many times. The chain is built from TRBV20-1 and TRBJ2-3, with TRBD2 as a possible D gene (6 bases). The germline CDR1 and CDR2 sequences are DFQATT and SNEGSKA (reference sequence). V lost 5 bases to trimming and J lost 4 bases, with 13 bases between them. The length of the CDR3 is 13 residues. CDR3 DNA sequence: TGCAGTGCTGACCTAGCGTTGGCAGATACGCAGTATTTT. Its translation is CSADLALADTQYF.

This clonotype was detected many times. The gene calls are TRBV27 and TRBJ2-7, with no clear D. V was cut by 8 bases and J by 13 bases, with 15 bases left in between. Germline CDR1 is MNHEY and CDR2 is SMNVEV (reference sequence). The CDR3 runs 10 residues. The CDR3 DNA follows: TGTGCCAGCCCCCCGTATCCTCGATACTTC. This codes for CASPPYPRYF.

This clonotype was seen a handful of times. The chain uses TRBV3-1 and TRBJ2-2; D is uncertain. The CDR3 runs to 14 residues. The germline CDR1 and CDR2 sequences are LGHDT and YNNKEL (reference sequence). The ends were cut back, 1 base at V and 6 bases at J, with 9 bases in the middle. In nucleotides, the CDR3 is TGTGCCAGCAGCCAAGCGTCCCGCTCCGGGGAGCTGTTTTTT. It translates to CASSQASRSGELFF.

There are many counts of this clonotype. J is TRBJ1-1 and V is TRBV3-1, with D maybe TRBD1 (6 bases). Germline V gene lookup returns CDR1 LGHDT and CDR2 YNNKEL (reference sequence). CDR3 length: 15 residues. V was cut by 2 bases and J by 4 bases, with 14 bases left in between. CDR3: CASSQRGTLGTEAFF. In nucleotides, the CDR3 is TGTGCCAGCAGCCAACGTGGGACACTGGGCACTGAAGCTTTCTTT. The full variable domain, with the rest looked up from reference TRBV3-1 and TRBJ1-1, is DTAVSQTPKYLVTQMGNDKSIKCEQNLGHDTMYWYKQDSKKFLKIMFSYNNKELIINETVPNRFSPKSPDKAHLNLHINSLELGDSAVYFCASSQRGTLGTEAFFGQGTRLTVV.

Ten or more counts support this clonotype. This chain uses TRBV6-1 with TRBJ1-2; unclear D gene. CDR3 length equals 19 residues. CDR1 MNHNS and CDR2 SASEGT come from the germline V gene. V lost 3 bases and J 4 bases, leaving 27 bases between the germline ends. The CDR3 here is CASSDTAYRPRRSGYGYTF. The CDR3 bases are TGTGCCAGCAGTGACACGGCCTATCGGCCTCGTCGTTCCGGCTATGGCTACACCTTC.

This clonotype has ten or more counts. CDR3 nucleotide sequence: TGCAGCGTTGAGGAGAGGGAGGGCACTGAAGCTTTCTTT. Its protein is CSVEEREGTEAFF. The V gene is TRBV29-1, the J gene TRBJ1-1; no clear D. The germline CDR1 and CDR2 sequences are SQVTM and ANQGSEA. Trimming stripped 3 bases from V and 4 bases from J, with 12 bases between. The CDR3 sequence is 13 residues long.

This clonotype was detected only a few times. The chain uses TRBV3-1 and TRBJ1-1; the match to TRBD1 covers 8 bases. This CDR3 is built from 15 residues. Germline values: CDR1 LGHDT, CDR2 YNNKEL (reference sequence). V was pared by 4 bases and J by 3 bases, with 7 bases of the junction left unmatched. CDR3: CASSLRTGRDTEAFF. CDR3 in DNA: TGTGCCAGCAGCCTTAGGACAGGGCGGGACACTGAAGCTTTCTTT.

CDR3 nucleotide sequence: TGCGCCAGCAGCTTGGTGGGGGCAGGAGAAAAACTGTTTTTT. Protein sequence: CASSLVGAGEKLFF. This chain uses TRBV5-1 with TRBJ1-4; weak D call: TRBD1 (6 bases). Germline V gives CDR1 SGHRS, CDR2 YFSETQ. The CDR3 spans 14 residues. The V end was cut by 0 bases, the J end by 8 bases, with 11 bases between.

This clonotype was seen a few times. The rearrangement uses TRBV11-2 and TRBJ1-2; TRBD1 aligns across 7 bases. The V gene end was trimmed by 2 bases and the J gene end by 8 bases; junction bases not matched to a gene: 5. Germline V gene data show CDR1 as SGHAT and CDR2 as FQNNGV. The CDR3 is 13 amino acids. CDR3 DNA: TGTGCCAGCAGCTTATCAGGGGGACAGGGCTACACCTTC. Amino acid sequence: CASSLSGGQGYTF. Based on the CDR3 plus reference TRBV11-2 and TRBJ1-2, the full variable domain is EAGVAQSPRYKIIEKRQSVAFWCNPISGHATLYWYQQILGQGPKLLIQFQNNGVVDDSQLPKDRFSAERLKGVDSTLKIQPAKLEDSAVYLCASSLSGGQGYTFGSGTRLTVV.

This clonotype was seen at least ten times. The rearrangement links TRBV30 to TRBJ2-1; D is unclear. CDR1 is GTSNPN, CDR2 SVGIG, per germline (reference sequence). CDR3 length: 12 residues. Between the trimmed V and J ends, which lost 1 base and 3 bases, there was a span of 4 bases. The CDR3, as DNA: TGTGCCTGGAGTGACGGCTACAATGAGCAGTTCTTC. Amino acid sequence: CAWSDGYNEQFF.

This sequence joins TRBV11-2 and TRBJ2-2; D may be TRBD2 (7 bases). Between the trimmed V and J ends, which lost 1 base and 0 bases, there was a span of 24 bases. The CDR3 extends over 21 amino acids. CDR1 SGHAT and CDR2 FQNNGV come from the germline V gene. The CDR3 is CASSLAQGGREEITNTGELFF. For the CDR3, the DNA is TGTGCCAGCAGCTTAGCACAGGGAGGTCGGGAGGAGATAACGAACACCGGGGAGCTGTTTTTT.

This clonotype was recorded many times. The rearrangement uses TRBV29-1 and TRBJ2-3; 7 bases line up with TRBD2. Germline values: CDR1 SQVTM, CDR2 ANQGSEA. This CDR3 is 12 amino acids long. Losses at the gene ends were 4 bases for V and 6 bases for J; bases not matched to a gene: 4. The CDR3 protein is CSVAGGRDTQYF. CDR3 nucleotide sequence: TGCAGCGTTGCGGGAGGACGTGATACGCAGTATTTT.

The chain uses TRBV7-2 and TRBJ2-5; a possible D gene is TRBD2 (7 bases). V was trimmed by 0 bases and J by 5 bases, leaving 16 bases between them. Germline loops: CDR1 SGHTA, CDR2 FQGNSA. CDR3 length equals 16 residues. The CDR3 DNA reads as TGTGCCAGCAGCTTAGCGGGGGGGCCACCCAAGGAGACCCAGTACTTC. It encodes CASSLAGGPPKETQYF.

The gene calls are TRBV19 and TRBJ1-1; D unresolved. CDR1 LNHDA and CDR2 SQIVND come from the germline V gene (reference sequence). The CDR3 consists of 13 residues. Trimming removed 11 bases at V and 0 bases at J, with 13 bases between. CDR3 DNA: TGTGCCGCCCGCTGGAACATGAACACTGAAGCTTTCTTT. It encodes CAARWNMNTEAFF.

This chain links TRBV18 with TRBJ2-1; D is ambiguous. The CDR3 has 14 amino acids. V lost 4 bases, J lost 4 bases, and 11 bases lay in between. The V gene's germline CDR1 is KGHSH and CDR2 LQKENI. The CDR3 DNA reads as TGTGCCAGCTCACTAAGTGGGCTTTACAATGAGCAGTTCTTC. Translation gives CASSLSGLYNEQFF.

This clonotype was detected a few times. CDR3 bases: TGTGCCAGCAGGGGAGAAAAGTATCCCCTCCACTTT. Translating gives CASRGEKYPLHF. V is TRBV25-1 and J is TRBJ1-6; D is undetermined. V lost 6 bases and J 13 bases, leaving 13 bases between the germline ends. The CDR3 is made up of 12 amino acids. CDR1 is MGHDK, CDR2 SYGVNS, per germline.

The chain has TRBV24-1 and TRBJ2-1; D is perhaps TRBD1 (5 bases). This CDR3 is built from 14 residues. The germline CDR1 and CDR2 sequences are KGHDR and SFDVKD. With 3 bases removed from V and 2 bases from J, the gap between germline ends came to 7 bases. CDR3 in amino acids: CATSDLTAYNEQFF. For the CDR3, the DNA is TGTGCCACCAGTGATCTGACAGCCTACAATGAGCAGTTCTTC.

The sample holds a few counts of this clonotype. CDR3 protein: CASRLAGGDVNTQYF. The CDR3 nucleotides read TGTGCCAGCAGACTAGCGGGAGGGGATGTGAATACGCAGTATTTT. The chain combines TRBV12-3 or TRBV12-4 with TRBJ2-3; 13 nucleotides agree with TRBD2. The length of the CDR3 is 15 residues. V lost 6 bases, J lost 7 bases, and 7 bases stayed unmatched.